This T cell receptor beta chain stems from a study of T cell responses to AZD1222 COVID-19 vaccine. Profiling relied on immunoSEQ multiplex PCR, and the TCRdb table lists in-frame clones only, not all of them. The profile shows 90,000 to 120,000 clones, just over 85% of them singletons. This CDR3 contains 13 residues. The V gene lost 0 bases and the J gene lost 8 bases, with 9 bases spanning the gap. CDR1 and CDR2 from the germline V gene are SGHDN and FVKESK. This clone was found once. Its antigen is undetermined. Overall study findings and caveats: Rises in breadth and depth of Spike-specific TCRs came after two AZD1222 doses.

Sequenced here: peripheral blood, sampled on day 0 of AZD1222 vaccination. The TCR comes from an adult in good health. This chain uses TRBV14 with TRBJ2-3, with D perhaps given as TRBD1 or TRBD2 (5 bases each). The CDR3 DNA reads TGTGCCAGCAGCCAAGAAAGTGGGGGTACGCAGTATTTT. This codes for CASSQESGGTQYF.